These T cell receptor beta chains were read from a single sample in a study of blood T cells in healthy people across ages. In TCRdb, the 5' RACE reads were re-called with MiXCR into one record per CDR3 protein. The sample contains fewer than 2 million distinct CDR3 sequences, more than 35% of which appear only once. Specimen: blood. Source of these receptors: a human donor in good health. CDR3s include the opening cysteine and the closing phenylalanine or tryptophan. D genes are given only for firm matches. Only some rows state a clone size, as once, few, many or a class for expanded clones.

J gene: TRBJ1-2
clone size: few
V gene: TRBV7-2
D gene: TRBD1
CDR3 protein: CASCPTGFYGYTF
CDR3 DNA: TGTGCCAGCTGCCCGACAGGGTTCTATGGCTACACCTTC

J gene: TRBJ2-1
clone size: few
V gene: TRBV24-1
D gene: -
CDR3 protein: CATAEGTPRWKNEQFF
CDR3 DNA: TGTGCCACCGCCGAGGGGACCCCAAGGTGGAAGAATGAGCAGTTCTTC

J gene: TRBJ2-1
clone size: few
V gene: TRBV27
D gene: -
CDR3 protein: CASSPRWDTPNEQFF
CDR3 DNA: TGTGCCAGCAGTCCACGGTGGGACACCCCCAATGAGCAGTTCTTC

J gene: TRBJ1-2
clone size: many
V gene: TRBV15
D gene: -
CDR3 protein: CATSILLSSRYTF
CDR3 DNA: TGTGCCACCAGCATACTACTTAGTAGCCGCTACACCTTC

J gene: TRBJ1-6
clone size: -
V gene: TRBV13
D gene: TRBD1
CDR3 protein: CASSYGQADSPLHF
CDR3 DNA: TGTGCCAGCAGCTACGGACAGGCCGATTCACCCCTCCACTTT

J gene: TRBJ2-7
clone size: few
V gene: TRBV10-3
D gene: -
CDR3 protein: CAISEENSYEQYF
CDR3 DNA: TGTGCCATCAGTGAGGAGAACAGCTACGAGCAGTACTTC

J gene: TRBJ1-2
clone size: -
V gene: TRBV28
D gene: -
CDR3 protein: CASSSLQGRALSNYGYTF
CDR3 DNA: TGTGCCAGCAGTTCATTACAGGGCAGGGCGCTCAGTAACTATGGCTACACCTTC

J gene: TRBJ2-1
clone size: -
V gene: TRBV10-3
D gene: -
CDR3 protein: CVISEQFGSSYNEQFF
CDR3 DNA: TGTGTCATCAGTGAACAATTCGGAAGCTCCTACAATGAGCAGTTCTTC

J gene: TRBJ2-7
clone size: many
V gene: TRBV11-3
D gene: TRBD2
CDR3 protein: CASSLTSGDTYEQYF
CDR3 DNA: TGTGCCAGCAGCTTAACTAGCGGGGATACCTACGAGCAGTACTTC

J gene: TRBJ1-1
clone size: once
V gene: TRBV29-1
D gene: -
CDR3 protein: CSARAGRETEAFF
CDR3 DNA: TGCAGCGCCCGGGCGGGGCGCGAGACTGAAGCTTTCTTT

J gene: TRBJ2-1
clone size: -
V gene: TRBV7-3
D gene: TRBD2
CDR3 protein: CASSLIAGGLYNEQFF
CDR3 DNA: TGTGCCAGCAGCTTAATAGCGGGGGGGCTGTACAATGAGCAGTTCTTC

J gene: TRBJ2-3
clone size: once
V gene: TRBV5-1
D gene: -
CDR3 protein: CASTGRARTGTDTQYF
CDR3 DNA: TGCGCCAGCACCGGACGGGCCCGAACCGGCACAGATACGCAGTATTTT

J gene: TRBJ2-5
clone size: once
V gene: TRBV9
D gene: TRBD2
CDR3 protein: CASSQWASGGARETQYF
CDR3 DNA: TGTGCCAGCAGCCAGTGGGCTAGCGGGGGGGCTCGAGAGACCCAGTACTTC

J gene: TRBJ2-3
clone size: -
V gene: TRBV29-1
D gene: -
CDR3 protein: CSVEAPGRTDTQYF
CDR3 DNA: TGCAGCGTTGAAGCTCCGGGCCGCACAGATACGCAGTATTTT

J gene: TRBJ1-5
clone size: few
V gene: TRBV4-2
D gene: -
CDR3 protein: CASSQWGESNQPQHF
CDR3 DNA: TGTGCCAGCAGCCAATGGGGGGAAAGCAATCAGCCCCAGCATTTT

J gene: TRBJ1-1
clone size: few
V gene: TRBV12-3/TRBV12-4
D gene: TRBD1
CDR3 protein: CASSVDRGRNTEAFF
CDR3 DNA: TGTGCCAGCAGCGTGGACAGGGGGAGAAACACTGAAGCTTTCTTT

J gene: TRBJ2-3
clone size: once
V gene: TRBV12-3/TRBV12-4
D gene: -
CDR3 protein: CASSQEEGADTQYF
CDR3 DNA: TGTGCCAGCTCCCAGGAGGAGGGAGCAGATACGCAGTATTTT

J gene: TRBJ1-2
clone size: few
V gene: TRBV29-1
D gene: -
CDR3 protein: CSVEWISTNYGYTF
CDR3 DNA: TGCAGCGTTGAATGGATCTCTACTAACTATGGCTACACCTTC

J gene: TRBJ1-2
clone size: -
V gene: TRBV19
D gene: -
CDR3 protein: CASDGDYGYTF
CDR3 DNA: TGTGCCAGCGATGGAGACTATGGCTACACCTTC

J gene: TRBJ2-1
clone size: -
V gene: TRBV4-3
D gene: -
CDR3 protein: CASSQDLSRSFYNEQFF
CDR3 DNA: TGCGCCAGCAGCCAAGATCTGAGCAGGTCCTTCTACAATGAGCAGTTCTTC